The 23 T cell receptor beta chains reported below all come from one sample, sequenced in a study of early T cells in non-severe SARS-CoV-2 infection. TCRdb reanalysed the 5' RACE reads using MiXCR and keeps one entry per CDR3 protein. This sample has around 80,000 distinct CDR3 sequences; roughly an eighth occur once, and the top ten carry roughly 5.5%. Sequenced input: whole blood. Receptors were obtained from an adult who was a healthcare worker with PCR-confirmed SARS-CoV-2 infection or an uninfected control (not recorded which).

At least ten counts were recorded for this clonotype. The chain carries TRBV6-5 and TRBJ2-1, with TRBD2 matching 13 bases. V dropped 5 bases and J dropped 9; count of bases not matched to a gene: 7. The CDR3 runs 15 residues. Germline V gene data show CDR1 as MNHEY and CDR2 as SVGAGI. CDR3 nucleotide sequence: TGTGCCAGCAGTGTACTAGCGGGGGGGCCGGGTGAGCAGTTCTTC. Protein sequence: CASSVLAGGPGEQFF.

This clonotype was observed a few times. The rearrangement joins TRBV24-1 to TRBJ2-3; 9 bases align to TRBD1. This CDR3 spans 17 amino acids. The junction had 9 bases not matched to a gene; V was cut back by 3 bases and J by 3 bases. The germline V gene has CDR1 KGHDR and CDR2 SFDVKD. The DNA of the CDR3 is TGTGCCACCAGTGATCCCCATGGACAGGGGAGGACAGATACGCAGTATTTT. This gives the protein CATSDPHGQGRTDTQYF.

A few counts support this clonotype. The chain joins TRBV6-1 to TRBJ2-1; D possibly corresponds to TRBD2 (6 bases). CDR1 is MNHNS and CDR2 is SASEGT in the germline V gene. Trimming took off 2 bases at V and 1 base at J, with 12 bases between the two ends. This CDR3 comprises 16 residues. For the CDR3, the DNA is TGTGCCAGCAGTGAACTTGATCGGGGGTCCTACAATGAGCAGTTCTTC. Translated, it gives CASSELDRGSYNEQFF.

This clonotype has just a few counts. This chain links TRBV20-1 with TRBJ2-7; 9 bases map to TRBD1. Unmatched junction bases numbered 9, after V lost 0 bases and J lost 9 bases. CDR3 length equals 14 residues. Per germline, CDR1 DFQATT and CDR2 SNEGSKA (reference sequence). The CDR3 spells CSARDLQGAPGQYF. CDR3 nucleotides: TGCAGTGCTAGAGATCTACAGGGGGCCCCAGGGCAGTACTTC.

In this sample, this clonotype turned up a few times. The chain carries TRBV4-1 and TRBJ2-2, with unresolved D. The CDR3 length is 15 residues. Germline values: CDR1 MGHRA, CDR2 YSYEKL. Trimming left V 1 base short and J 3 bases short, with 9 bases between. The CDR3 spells CASSQVRSDTGELFF. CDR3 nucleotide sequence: TGCGCCAGCAGCCAAGTACGGAGCGACACCGGGGAGCTGTTTTTT.

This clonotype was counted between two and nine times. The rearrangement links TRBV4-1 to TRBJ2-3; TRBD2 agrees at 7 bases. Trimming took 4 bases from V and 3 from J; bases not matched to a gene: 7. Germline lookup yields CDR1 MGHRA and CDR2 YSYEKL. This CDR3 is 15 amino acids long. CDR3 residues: CASSRAGVATDTQYF. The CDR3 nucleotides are TGCGCCAGCAGCCGGGCGGGAGTTGCAACAGATACGCAGTATTTT.

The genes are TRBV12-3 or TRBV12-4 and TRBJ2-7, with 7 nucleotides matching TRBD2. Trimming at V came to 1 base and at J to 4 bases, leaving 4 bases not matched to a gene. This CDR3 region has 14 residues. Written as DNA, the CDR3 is TGTGCCAGCAGTTTAGTTGCTAGCGGATACGAGCAGTACTTC. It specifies CASSLVASGYEQYF.

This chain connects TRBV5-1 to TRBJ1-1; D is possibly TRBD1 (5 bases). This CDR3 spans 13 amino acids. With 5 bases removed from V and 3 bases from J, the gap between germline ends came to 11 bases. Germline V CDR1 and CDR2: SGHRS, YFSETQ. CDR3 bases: TGCGCCAGCAGTTACGACAGAGACACTGAAGCTTTCTTT. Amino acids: CASSYDRDTEAFF.

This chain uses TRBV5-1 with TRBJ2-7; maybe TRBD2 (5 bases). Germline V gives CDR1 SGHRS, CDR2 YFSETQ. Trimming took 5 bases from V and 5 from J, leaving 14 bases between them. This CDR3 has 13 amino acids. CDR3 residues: CASRDSVSDEQYF. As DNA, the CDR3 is TGCGCCAGCAGGGACTCAGTCTCGGACGAGCAGTACTTC.

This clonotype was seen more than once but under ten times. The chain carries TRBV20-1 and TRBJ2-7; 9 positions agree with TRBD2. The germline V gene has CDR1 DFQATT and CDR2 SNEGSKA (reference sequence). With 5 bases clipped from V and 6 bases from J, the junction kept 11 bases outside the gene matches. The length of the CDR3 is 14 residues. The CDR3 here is CSAPTGTSFREQYF. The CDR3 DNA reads TGCAGTGCTCCCACCGGGACTAGCTTTCGCGAGCAGTACTTC.

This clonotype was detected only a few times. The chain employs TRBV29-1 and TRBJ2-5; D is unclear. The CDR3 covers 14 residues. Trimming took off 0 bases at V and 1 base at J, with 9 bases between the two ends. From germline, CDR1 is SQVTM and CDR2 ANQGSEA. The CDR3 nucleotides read TGCAGCGTTGAAGACACTGGCTCCCAAGAGACCCAGTACTTC. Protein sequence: CSVEDTGSQETQYF. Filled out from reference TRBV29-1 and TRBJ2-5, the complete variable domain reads SAVISQKPSRDICQRGTSLTIQCQVDSQVTMMFWYRQQPGQSLTLIATANQGSEATYESGFVIDKFPISRPNLTFSTLTVSNMSPEDSSIYLCSVEDTGSQETQYFGPGTRLLVL.

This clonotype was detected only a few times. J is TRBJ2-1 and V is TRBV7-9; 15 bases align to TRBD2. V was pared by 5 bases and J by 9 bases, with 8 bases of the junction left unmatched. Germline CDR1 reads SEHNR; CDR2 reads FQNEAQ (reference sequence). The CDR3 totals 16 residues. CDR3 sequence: CASSPGTSGRLGEQFF. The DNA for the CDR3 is TGTGCCAGCAGCCCCGGGACTAGCGGGAGGCTGGGTGAGCAGTTCTTC.

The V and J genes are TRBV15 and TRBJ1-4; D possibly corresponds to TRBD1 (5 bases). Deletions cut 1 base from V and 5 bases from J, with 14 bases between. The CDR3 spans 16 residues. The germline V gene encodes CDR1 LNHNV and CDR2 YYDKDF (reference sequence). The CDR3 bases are TGTGCCACCAGCAGAGGAAGCGGGACCTTGAATGAAAAACTGTTTTTT. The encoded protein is CATSRGSGTLNEKLFF.

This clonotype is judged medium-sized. DNA of the CDR3: TGCAGCCCGCGGGTAGGGGCAGGAGCAGATACGCAGTATTTT. Translated, it gives CSPRVGAGADTQYF. The chain uses TRBV29-1 and TRBJ2-3, with D perhaps assigned TRBD1 or TRBD2 (5 bases each). CDR1 and CDR2 (germline): SQVTM, ANQGSEA. V lost 8 bases to trimming and J lost 4 bases, with 19 bases between them. The CDR3 runs 14 residues.

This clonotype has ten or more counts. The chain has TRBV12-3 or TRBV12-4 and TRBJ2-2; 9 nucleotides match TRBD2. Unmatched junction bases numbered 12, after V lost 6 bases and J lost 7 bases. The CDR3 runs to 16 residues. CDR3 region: CASSPSGGTSGGELFF. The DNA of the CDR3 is TGTGCCAGCAGCCCCAGCGGGGGGACAAGTGGCGGGGAGCTGTTTTTT.

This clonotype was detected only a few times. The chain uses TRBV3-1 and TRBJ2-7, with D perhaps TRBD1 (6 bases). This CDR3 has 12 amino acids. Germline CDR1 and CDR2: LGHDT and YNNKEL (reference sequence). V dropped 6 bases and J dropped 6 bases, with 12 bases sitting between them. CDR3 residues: CASRLQGFEQYF. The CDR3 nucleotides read TGTGCCAGCAGGCTACAGGGTTTCGAGCAGTACTTC.

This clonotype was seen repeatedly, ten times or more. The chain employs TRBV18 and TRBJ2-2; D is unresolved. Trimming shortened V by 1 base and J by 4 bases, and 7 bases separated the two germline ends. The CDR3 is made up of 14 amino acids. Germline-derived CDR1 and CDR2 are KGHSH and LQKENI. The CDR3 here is CASSPLTTTGELFF. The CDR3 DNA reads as TGTGCCAGCTCACCACTTACAACCACCGGGGAGCTGTTTTTT.

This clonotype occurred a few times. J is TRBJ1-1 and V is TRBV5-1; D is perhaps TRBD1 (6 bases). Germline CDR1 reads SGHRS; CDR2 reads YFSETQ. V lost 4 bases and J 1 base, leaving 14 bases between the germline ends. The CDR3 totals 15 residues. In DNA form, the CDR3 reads TGCGCCAGCAGCGGGACGGGACAAAAGAACACTGAAGCTTTCTTT. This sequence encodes CASSGTGQKNTEAFF.

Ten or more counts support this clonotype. CDR3 protein: CSAPRASLTEAFF. CDR3 nucleotide sequence: TGCAGTGCTCCGAGGGCCAGTTTAACTGAAGCTTTCTTT. The V gene is TRBV20-1, the J gene TRBJ1-1; no firm D call. The CDR3 has 13 residues. The V end lost 5 bases, the J end lost 5 bases, and 15 bases lay between the germline ends. Per the germline V gene, CDR1 is DFQATT and CDR2 is SNEGSKA (reference sequence).

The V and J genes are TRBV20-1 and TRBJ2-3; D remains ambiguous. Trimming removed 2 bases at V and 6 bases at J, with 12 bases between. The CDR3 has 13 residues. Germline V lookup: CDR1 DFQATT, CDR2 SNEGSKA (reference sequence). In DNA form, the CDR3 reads TGCAGTGCTAGACAACTCGGTGGGGATACGCAGTATTTT. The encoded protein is CSARQLGGDTQYF.

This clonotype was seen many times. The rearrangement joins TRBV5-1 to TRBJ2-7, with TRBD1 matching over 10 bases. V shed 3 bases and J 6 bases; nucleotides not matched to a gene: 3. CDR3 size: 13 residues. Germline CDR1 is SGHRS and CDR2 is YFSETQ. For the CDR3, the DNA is TGCGCCAGCAGCTCCGGGACAGGGGTCGAGCAGTACTTC. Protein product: CASSSGTGVEQYF. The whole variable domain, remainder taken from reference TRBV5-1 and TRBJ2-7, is KAGVTQTPRYLIKTRGQQVTLSCSPISGHRSVSWYQQTPGQGLQFLFEYFSETQRNKGNFPGRFSGRQFSNSRSEMNVSTLELGDSALYLCASSSGTGVEQYFGPGTRLTVT.

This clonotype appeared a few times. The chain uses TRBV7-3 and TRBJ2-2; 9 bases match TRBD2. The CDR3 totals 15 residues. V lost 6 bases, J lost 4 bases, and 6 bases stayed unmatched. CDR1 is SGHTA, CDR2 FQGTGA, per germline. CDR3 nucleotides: TGTGCCAGCAGGGCCGGGACTAGCACCACCGGGGAGCTGTTTTTT. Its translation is CASRAGTSTTGELFF.

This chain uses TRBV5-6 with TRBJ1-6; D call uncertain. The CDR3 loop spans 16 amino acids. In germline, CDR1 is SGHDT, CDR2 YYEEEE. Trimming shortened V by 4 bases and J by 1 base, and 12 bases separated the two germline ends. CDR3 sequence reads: CASSPSEGSYNSPLHF. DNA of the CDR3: TGTGCCAGCAGCCCGTCCGAAGGATCCTATAATTCACCCCTCCACTTT.